This T cell receptor (beta chain) was captured in a study of T cell responses to AZD1222 COVID-19 vaccine. Study findings and constraints: Sampling captured repertoires only after the peak T cell response.

Points on this clone: Its matching antigen is unknown. At one end the junction does not follow the germline gene, possibly because of a read error.

The protocol was immunoSEQ multiplex PCR, while the TCRdb copy is restricted to in-frame clones and leaves out a portion. The table lists about 96,000 clones, roughly nine tenths of them singletons, with 1.6% in the top ten. Germline CDR1 is SNHLY and CDR2 is FYNNEI. The CDR3 has 14 residues. The origin of this receptor is an adult in good health. J is TRBJ2-5 and V is TRBV2, with TRBD1 matching 7 bases. This specimen consisted of peripheral blood, obtained on day 0 of AZD1222 vaccination. CDR3 coding DNA: TGTGCCAGCAGAGAAGGGACAGTACAAGAGACCCAGTACTTC. Translating it yields CASREGTVQETQYF.